This T cell receptor (beta chain) emerged from a study of beta chain features in type 1 diabetes. There are a few counts of this clone. The target antigen is unknown. Findings and caveats of the study: In all four CD4+ subsets, TCRB CDR3 length was significantly, moderately reduced in type 1 diabetes.

Expressed TCRB transcripts were sequenced after all isolated RNA was converted to cDNA. An average of approximately 3.6 million reads was obtained for naive, central memory and regulatory T cell samples. Sequencing used immunoSEQ multiplex PCR; TCRdb keeps in-frame clones, though not all of them. The sample has 130,000 or so clones, around 17% seen once; the top ten hold approximately 2.2%. V dropped 6 bases and J dropped 5; count of bases not matched to a gene: 5. Germline CDR1 MDHEN, CDR2 SYDVKM. CDR3 length: 15 amino acids. Sequenced material: central memory CD4+ T cells from blood. This TCR derives from a man aged 25-45 years with type 1 diabetes. The chain uses TRBV28 and TRBJ2-1, with 12 bases that match TRBD2. The CDR3 protein is CASSHGLAGNNEQFF. The CDR3 region has the DNA TGTGCCAGCAGCCATGGACTAGCGGGGAACAATGAGCAGTTCTTC.